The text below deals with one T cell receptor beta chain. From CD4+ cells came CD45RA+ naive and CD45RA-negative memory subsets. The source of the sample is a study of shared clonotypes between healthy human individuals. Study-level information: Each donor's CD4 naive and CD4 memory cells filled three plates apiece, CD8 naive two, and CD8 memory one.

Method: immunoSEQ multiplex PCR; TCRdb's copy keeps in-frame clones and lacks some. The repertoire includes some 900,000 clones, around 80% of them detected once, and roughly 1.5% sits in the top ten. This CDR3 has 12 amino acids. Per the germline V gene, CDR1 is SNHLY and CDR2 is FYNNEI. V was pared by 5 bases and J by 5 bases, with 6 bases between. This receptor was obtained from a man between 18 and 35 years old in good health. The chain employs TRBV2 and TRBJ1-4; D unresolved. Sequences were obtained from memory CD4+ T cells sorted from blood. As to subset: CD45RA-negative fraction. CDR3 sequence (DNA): TGTGCCAGCAGTCCGATGAATGAAAAACTGTTTTTT. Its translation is CASSPMNEKLFF.